This TCR beta chain was found in a study of T-cell memory formation after mild COVID-19. This clonotype was counted ten times or more. TCRdb independently ran MiXCR on the 5' RACE reads; one entry per CDR3 protein. The sample has over 350,000 distinct CDR3 sequences, 20% to 30% seen once; the top ten hold 7% to 9.5%. Trimming cost V 5 bases and J 11 bases, with 13 bases left between them. CDR3 length: 12 residues. In germline, CDR1 is SGHTA, CDR2 FQGNSA. The sample consisted of PBMCs or a T cell subset sorted from them (not recorded which). The chain is built from TRBV7-2 and TRBJ2-4; D uncertain. The sequence derives from an adult woman who had mild COVID-19 (a few samples of this study predate the infection). Cell type and time point are not known. CDR3 protein: CASSVLGALQYF. The CDR3 nucleotides are TGTGCCAGCAGCGTATTAGGAGCACTTCAGTACTTC.